This TCR beta chain was documented in a study of CD8 T cells in ankylosing spondylitis. Many counts were recorded for this clonotype. The CDR3 contains 12 residues. Germline assignment: CDR1 MNHEY and CDR2 SMNVEV (reference sequence). Trimming removed 2 bases at V and 8 bases at J, with 9 bases between. TCRdb re-analysed the 5' RACE reads in MiXCR, keeping a single row per CDR3 protein. The sample includes over 150,000 distinct CDR3 sequences, roughly 12% of them seen just once. The chain is built from TRBV27 and TRBJ1-1; D is ambiguous. Sequenced input: blood, either unsorted or a sorted T cell fraction (not recorded which). This clonotype originated in a male donor with ankylosing spondylitis or in good health (not recorded which). The CDR3 region has the DNA TGTGCCAGCAGTTTAGTGTCGGGCGAAGCTTTCTTT. It translates to CASSLVSGEAFF.